The source of this T cell receptor beta chain is a study of T cell responses to AZD1222 COVID-19 vaccine. CDR1 and CDR2 (germline): KGHDR, SFDVKD. The CDR3 has 15 residues. The V segment lost 3 bases and the J segment 6 bases; nucleotides outside the gene matches: 7. Pooled in the analysis were second doses at about 4 or about 12 weeks. Profiled with immunoSEQ multiplex PCR; TCRdb holds only in-frame clones, not every one. Counted here are around 150,000 clones, around 90% occurring once; the ten biggest clones make up 3% to 4%. Study-wide results and limits: As reported, nearly half of all spike-specific TCRs target variant regions that are unmutated. Among the donors, most were white British and more were female, and clonal diversity was possibly underestimated.

Comments on this clone: What it binds is unknown.

The V call is TRBV24-1, the J call TRBJ1-5; 7 nucleotides line up with TRBD1. The TCR was taken from an adult who received the AZD1222 COVID-19 vaccine. Sample: peripheral blood, taken 28 days after the second AZD1222 dose. Written as DNA, the CDR3 is TGTGCCACCAGTGATGCCAGGGGGGCTTTTCAGCCCCAGCATTTT. This gives the protein CATSDARGAFQPQHF.